This TCR beta chain was observed in a study of T cell repertoires in cytomegalovirus infection. Worth noting for this clonotype: Its target is not known.

TCRdb reprocessed the reads with MiXCR, giving one entry per CDR3 protein. The table includes 570,000 or so distinct CDR3 sequences, 40% detected once. Germline CDR1 is LGHNA and CDR2 is YNFKEQ. V was shortened by 4 bases and J by 1 base, with 9 bases between the two germline ends. The CDR3 runs 14 residues. The receptor was derived from a human donor in good health (CMV status not recorded). Some clones in this sample may be carry-over from other donors' samples. The rearrangement links TRBV4-2 to TRBJ2-3; no firm D call. The sample in question was cultured PBMCs, obtained from culture after CMV antigen stimulation. The CDR3: CASSRILRTDTQYF. CDR3 sequence (DNA): TGTGCCAGCAGCCGAATACTACGCACAGATACGCAGTATTTT.